These 5 T cell receptor beta chains originate from one sample sequenced in a study of CD8+ T cells in alopecia areata. cDNA prepared by RNA extraction and subsequent reverse transcription served as the template for sequencing. Assay: immunoSEQ multiplex PCR; the TCRdb copy retains only in-frame clones and omits some. The data show about 300,000 clones, with none appearing a single time. A sort of pooled cutaneous lymph node cells used CD4, CD8alpha, NKG2D, NKG2ACE and other stains. Sequencing used CD4+ T cells sorted from a lymph node. These receptors came from a C3H/HeJ mouse with alopecia areata. This strain's MHC haplotype is H2-k.

Remarks on this clone: Here the gene names and germline are mouse. The read gets to within 4 residues of the CDR3 end, and the germline J gene fills in the rest. In the same sample, other DNA sequences code for this CDR3. The rearrangement joins TRBV5 to TRBJ2-7; D is perhaps TRBD1 (6 bases). CDR1 is LGHNA, CDR2 YNLKQL, per germline (reference sequence). Trimming took off 0 bases at V and 2 bases at J, with 8 bases between the two ends. The length of the CDR3 is 14 residues. The covered CDR3 bases are TGTGCCAGCAGCCAAGACAGGGGTCCCTAT. It yields the protein CASSQDRGPY. The entire CDR3 protein is CASSQDRGPYEQYF.

On this clone: Germline and genes here are mouse. The CDR3 bases that were read are TGTGCCAGCAGTATCCCCGGGACAGGGAACACA. Translation gives CASSIPGTGNT. The full CDR3 is CASSIPGTGNTEVFF. The chain carries TRBV19 and TRBJ1-1, with 8 positions matching TRBD1. The read ends 4 residues before the CDR3 terminus; that terminus is restored from the germline J gene. The CDR3 loop spans 15 amino acids. The germline gives CDR1 FNHDT, CDR2 SITEND (reference sequence). The junction had 4 bases not matched to a gene; V was cut back by 2 bases and J by 1 base.

This clone was recorded at least ten times. Gene names follow the mouse nomenclature. The read stops 4 residues short of the end of the CDR3; the missing end is completed from the germline J gene. Other DNA sequences in this sample translate to the same CDR3. The chain has TRBV12-1 and TRBJ1-2, with D possibly matching TRBD1 (5 bases). CDR1 SGHSN and CDR2 HYEKVE come from the germline V gene. The V gene lost 2 bases and the J gene lost 0 bases, with 6 bases spanning the gap. The CDR3 length is 13 residues. The CDR3 spells CASSPGPNSDYTF. CDR3 DNA, as far as it was read: TGTGCCAGCTCTCCAGGGCCAAACTCC.

This clone was counted only a few times. Mouse gene names and germline throughout. The read finishes 4 residues shy of the CDR3 end, and the germline J gene is used to complete it. The chain recombines TRBV13-1 with TRBJ1-2; 7 positions agree with TRBD1. The J segment lost 4 bases and the V segment lost 2 bases, leaving 5 bases of the junction unmatched. CDR3 length: 14 residues. Germline values: CDR1 NSHNY, CDR2 SYGAGN. CDR3 DNA (partial): TGTGCCAGCAGTGAAGGGGGCGTGGGCTCC. Residues: CASSEGGVGS. The entire CDR3 protein is CASSEGGVGSDYTF.

This clone has a handful of counts. Each gene name is a mouse one. With the read ending 4 residues before the CDR3 end, the germline J gene is used to fill in that end. J is TRBJ2-7 and V is TRBV19, with 8 bases aligning to TRBD1. The CDR3 has 14 residues. V lost 4 bases, J lost 0 bases, and 3 bases stayed unmatched. The V gene's germline CDR1 is FNHDT and CDR2 SITEND (reference sequence). Incomplete CDR3 DNA: TGTGCCAGCAGTCAACAGGGGGGCTCCTAT. Translation gives CASSQQGGSY. The CDR3, in full, reads CASSQQGGSYEQYF.